This is a list of T cell receptor beta chains from one sample in a study of OX40 agonist ivuxolimab in advanced cancers. The assay was immunoSEQ multiplex PCR, and TCRdb's table has in-frame clones only and misses some. The sample has fewer than 90,000 clones, about 88% seen once. The sample in question was CD4+ or CD8+ T cells sorted from blood, obtained in a trial of the OX40 agonist ivuxolimab. These receptor sequences come from an adult with an advanced solid tumor such as melanoma, head and neck, liver or kidney cancer. Each CDR3 is given with its conserved first and last residue. A D gene is named only where the DNA matches it firmly. Size is stated for part of the rows, as once, few or many counts, or as a class when the clone is expanded.

d_gene: .; abundance: .; v_gene: TRBV6-1; j_gene: TRBJ1-2; CDR3aa: CASSEAGALRPGDYGYTF; CDR3nt: TGTGCCAGCAGTGAAGCGGGGGCCCTTCGCCCCGGGGACTATGGCTACACCTTC
d_gene: .; abundance: .; v_gene: TRBV7-2; j_gene: TRBJ1-1; CDR3aa: CASSLAGAPNTEAFF; CDR3nt: TGTGCCAGCAGCTTAGCGGGGGCGCCGAACACTGAAGCTTTCTTT
d_gene: .; abundance: .; v_gene: TRBV28; j_gene: TRBJ2-7; CDR3aa: CASTAGTYEQYF; CDR3nt: TGTGCCAGCACTGCAGGGACCTACGAGCAGTACTTC
d_gene: .; abundance: few; v_gene: TRBV5-6; j_gene: TRBJ2-2; CDR3aa: CASSGNTGELFF; CDR3nt: TGTGCCAGCAGCGGGAACACCGGGGAGCTGTTTTTT
d_gene: TRBD2; abundance: .; v_gene: TRBV7-9; j_gene: TRBJ2-6; CDR3aa: CASSAGLGDPGGANVLTF; CDR3nt: TGTGCCAGCAGCGCCGGACTAGGGGACCCAGGTGGGGCCAACGTCCTGACTTTC
d_gene: .; abundance: .; v_gene: TRBV9; j_gene: TRBJ1-5; CDR3aa: CASSVGGGQPQHF; CDR3nt: TGTGCCAGCAGCGTAGGTGGTGGTCAGCCCCAGCATTTT
d_gene: .; abundance: .; v_gene: TRBV13; j_gene: TRBJ2-7; CDR3aa: CASQGARLSEQYF; CDR3nt: TGTGCCAGCCAAGGCGCCCGCCTCTCCGAGCAGTACTTC
d_gene: .; abundance: few; v_gene: TRBV10-3; j_gene: TRBJ2-1; CDR3aa: CAISDDSKSYNEQFF; CDR3nt: TGTGCCATCAGTGATGATAGCAAGTCCTACAATGAGCAGTTCTTC
d_gene: TRBD2; abundance: .; v_gene: TRBV28; j_gene: TRBJ2-2; CDR3aa: CATGGGFNTGELFF; CDR3nt: TGTGCCACCGGCGGGGGTTTCAACACCGGGGAGCTGTTTTTT
d_gene: .; abundance: .; v_gene: TRBV18; j_gene: TRBJ2-7; CDR3aa: CASSPETWFSEQYF; CDR3nt: TGTGCCAGCTCACCAGAGACGTGGTTCTCCGAGCAGTACTTC
d_gene: .; abundance: once; v_gene: TRBV30; j_gene: TRBJ1-5; CDR3aa: CAWSGAGNQPQHF; CDR3nt: TGTGCCTGGAGCGGGGCGGGCAATCAGCCCCAGCATTTT
d_gene: TRBD1; abundance: .; v_gene: TRBV11-3; j_gene: TRBJ2-7; CDR3aa: CASSLGGTGSGEQYF; CDR3nt: TGTGCCAGCAGCTTGGGCGGGACAGGGTCTGGCGAGCAGTACTTC
d_gene: .; abundance: once; v_gene: TRBV15; j_gene: TRBJ1-5; CDR3aa: CATSRDLGDDQPQHF; CDR3nt: TGTGCCACCAGCAGAGATCTCGGGGACGATCAGCCCCAGCATTTT
d_gene: .; abundance: .; v_gene: TRBV6-5; j_gene: TRBJ1-2; CDR3aa: CASSRGGAGYGYTF; CDR3nt: TGTGCCAGCAGTCGGGGAGGGGCGGGCTATGGCTACACCTTC
d_gene: TRBD2; abundance: .; v_gene: TRBV10-3; j_gene: TRBJ2-3; CDR3aa: CAISESGTSGTDTQYF; CDR3nt: TGTGCCATCAGTGAGTCCGGGACTAGCGGCACAGATACGCAGTATTTT
d_gene: TRBD1; abundance: .; v_gene: TRBV7-9; j_gene: TRBJ2-2; CDR3aa: CASSPRTGDGELFF; CDR3nt: TGTGCCAGCAGCCCCCGGACAGGGGACGGGGAGCTGTTTTTT
d_gene: TRBD2; abundance: .; v_gene: TRBV28; j_gene: TRBJ2-7; CDR3aa: CASSVASGGGPEQYF; CDR3nt: TGTGCCAGCAGTGTAGCTAGCGGGGGCGGGCCCGAGCAGTACTTC
d_gene: TRBD1; abundance: .; v_gene: TRBV7-6; j_gene: TRBJ2-2; CDR3aa: CASSLGQELNTGELFF; CDR3nt: TGTGCCAGCAGCCTAGGACAGGAACTGAACACCGGGGAGCTGTTTTTT
d_gene: .; abundance: .; v_gene: TRBV6-1; j_gene: TRBJ1-2; CDR3aa: CASSARVPNVHGYTF; CDR3nt: TGTGCCAGCAGTGCCCGCGTCCCGAACGTCCATGGCTACACCTTC
d_gene: TRBD1; abundance: .; v_gene: TRBV10-3; j_gene: TRBJ1-1; CDR3aa: CAHRGAGGTEAFF; CDR3nt: TGTGCCCACCGAGGGGCAGGGGGCACTGAAGCTTTCTTT
d_gene: .; abundance: .; v_gene: TRBV2; j_gene: TRBJ2-5; CDR3aa: CASRGHLETQYF; CDR3nt: TGTGCCAGCAGGGGGCACCTAGAGACCCAGTACTTC
d_gene: TRBD2; abundance: .; v_gene: TRBV7-2; j_gene: TRBJ2-3; CDR3aa: CASSLRLASGLSTDTQYF; CDR3nt: TGTGCCAGCAGCCTAAGGTTGGCTAGCGGGCTCAGCACAGATACGCAGTATTTT
d_gene: TRBD1; abundance: .; v_gene: TRBV10-3; j_gene: TRBJ2-5; CDR3aa: CAISGRGQETQYF; CDR3nt: TGTGCCATCAGTGGCAGGGGGCAAGAGACCCAGTACTTC
d_gene: .; abundance: .; v_gene: TRBV10-3; j_gene: TRBJ1-1; CDR3aa: CAISGSTEAFF; CDR3nt: TGTGCCATCAGTGGCAGCACTGAAGCTTTCTTT
d_gene: .; abundance: .; v_gene: TRBV5-5; j_gene: TRBJ2-4; CDR3aa: CASSSGNIQYF; CDR3nt: TGTGCCAGCAGTTCCGGGAACATTCAGTACTTC
d_gene: .; abundance: .; v_gene: TRBV19; j_gene: TRBJ1-5; CDR3aa: CASEQGLRNQPQHF; CDR3nt: TGTGCCAGTGAACAGGGTTTACGTAATCAGCCCCAGCATTTT
d_gene: .; abundance: .; v_gene: TRBV29-1; j_gene: TRBJ2-5; CDR3aa: CSVVAAGDMKETQYF; CDR3nt: TGCAGCGTTGTCGCGGCAGGGGATATGAAAGAGACCCAGTACTTC
d_gene: TRBD1; abundance: .; v_gene: TRBV18; j_gene: TRBJ1-1; CDR3aa: CASSPFPGTEGRGNSNTEAFF; CDR3nt: TGTGCCAGCTCACCATTTCCCGGGACAGAAGGGCGGGGGAACTCGAACACTGAAGCTTTCTTT
d_gene: TRBD1; abundance: .; v_gene: TRBV4-3; j_gene: TRBJ1-2; CDR3aa: CASSQGQGAEGYTF; CDR3nt: TGCGCCAGCAGCCAAGGACAGGGGGCTGAAGGCTACACCTTC
d_gene: .; abundance: .; v_gene: TRBV25-1; j_gene: TRBJ2-1; CDR3aa: CASWDLSYNEQFF; CDR3nt: TGTGCCAGCTGGGACCTCTCCTACAATGAGCAGTTCTTC
d_gene: .; abundance: .; v_gene: TRBV5-1; j_gene: TRBJ2-3; CDR3aa: CASSPGDTQYF; CDR3nt: TGCGCCAGCAGCCCGGGAGATACGCAGTATTTT
d_gene: TRBD1; abundance: few; v_gene: TRBV11-2; j_gene: TRBJ1-2; CDR3aa: CASSLDQGGYTF; CDR3nt: TGTGCCAGCAGCTTAGATCAGGGGGGATACACCTTC
d_gene: .; abundance: .; v_gene: TRBV5-4; j_gene: TRBJ2-1; CDR3aa: CASSLDGRLKTGFYEQFF; CDR3nt: TGTGCCAGCAGCTTGGATGGCAGGCTGAAGACGGGGTTTTATGAGCAGTTCTTC
d_gene: .; abundance: .; v_gene: TRBV18; j_gene: TRBJ2-5; CDR3aa: CASSKRQFQETQYF; CDR3nt: TGTGCCAGCTCAAAACGACAGTTCCAAGAGACCCAGTACTTC
d_gene: TRBD2; abundance: .; v_gene: TRBV18; j_gene: TRBJ2-1; CDR3aa: CASSPPGTSGVGNEQFF; CDR3nt: TGTGCCAGCTCACCACCGGGGACTAGCGGGGTGGGCAATGAGCAGTTCTTC
d_gene: .; abundance: .; v_gene: TRBV2; j_gene: TRBJ2-5; CDR3aa: CASSERLFAVGDSQETQYF; CDR3nt: TGTGCCAGCAGTGAAAGGTTATTTGCTGTGGGTGACTCCCAAGAGACCCAGTACTTC
d_gene: TRBD1; abundance: .; v_gene: TRBV18; j_gene: TRBJ1-2; CDR3aa: CASSPQTGKGVMDGYTF; CDR3nt: TGTGCCAGCTCACCGCAGACAGGGAAAGGCGTGATGGATGGCTACACCTTC
d_gene: .; abundance: .; v_gene: TRBV6-6; j_gene: TRBJ2-7; CDR3aa: CASSKRQSREQYF; CDR3nt: TGTGCCAGCAGTAAAAGACAGTCTCGAGAGCAGTACTTC
d_gene: TRBD1; abundance: .; v_gene: TRBV7-2; j_gene: TRBJ2-3; CDR3aa: CASSSRGQGFTDTQYF; CDR3nt: TGTGCCAGCAGCTCCCGTGGACAGGGTTTCACAGATACGCAGTATTTT
d_gene: .; abundance: .; v_gene: TRBV7-8; j_gene: TRBJ1-2; CDR3aa: CASSLDAAHNYGYTF; CDR3nt: TGTGCCAGCAGCTTAGACGCCGCCCATAACTATGGCTACACCTTC
d_gene: .; abundance: .; v_gene: TRBV28; j_gene: TRBJ1-2; CDR3aa: CASSTLTANYGYTF; CDR3nt: TGTGCCAGCAGTACCCTGACAGCTAACTATGGCTACACCTTC
d_gene: TRBD1; abundance: .; v_gene: TRBV19; j_gene: TRBJ1-4; CDR3aa: CATERTGGAGYEKLFF; CDR3nt: TGTGCCACCGAGCGGACAGGGGGCGCAGGTTATGAAAAACTGTTTTTT
d_gene: .; abundance: .; v_gene: TRBV27; j_gene: TRBJ2-7; CDR3aa: CARRTGRSSYEQYF; CDR3nt: TGTGCCAGAAGAACAGGCCGGAGCTCCTACGAGCAGTACTTC